The rows below give T cell receptor beta chains drawn from one sample of a study of blood T cell repertoires in COVID-19. Some clones are missing from TCRdb's copy, which holds only in-frame ones; the method was immunoSEQ multiplex PCR. The sample records around 67,000 clones, 87% being singletons. Sequenced material: peripheral blood. The source is a man aged 45-65 years with active COVID-19. CDR3s include the opening cysteine and the closing phenylalanine or tryptophan. Each record gives: J gene, V gene, CDR3 protein.

J gene: TRBJ2-3; V gene: TRBV27; CDR3 protein: CASSFTSQGTDTQYF
J gene: TRBJ2-1; V gene: TRBV3-1/TRBV3-2; CDR3 protein: CASSHLLAPINEQFF
J gene: TRBJ2-7; V gene: TRBV7-9; CDR3 protein: CASSPLRFIPYEQYF
J gene: TRBJ1-1; V gene: TRBV18; CDR3 protein: CASSPQTPEAFF
J gene: TRBJ1-1; V gene: TRBV19; CDR3 protein: CASYEGANTEAFF
J gene: TRBJ1-1; V gene: TRBV14; CDR3 protein: CASSHGTTTPHTEAFF
J gene: TRBJ2-5; V gene: TRBV28; CDR3 protein: CASRTGLEETQYF
J gene: TRBJ2-2; V gene: TRBV7-3; CDR3 protein: CASSLTRDSPRAGELFF
J gene: TRBJ2-1; V gene: TRBV4-3; CDR3 protein: CASSLQPPGSGGASVQFF
J gene: TRBJ2-1; V gene: TRBV24-1; CDR3 protein: CATSDSNSGGAHEQFF
J gene: TRBJ1-1; V gene: TRBV4-1; CDR3 protein: CASSQDAGGRAFF
J gene: TRBJ2-1; V gene: TRBV9; CDR3 protein: CASSVLSMDRYNEQFF
J gene: TRBJ2-7; V gene: TRBV27; CDR3 protein: CASRASGAYEQYF
J gene: TRBJ2-7; V gene: TRBV27; CDR3 protein: CASSFGTGAYEQYF
J gene: TRBJ2-5; V gene: TRBV24-1; CDR3 protein: CATSAPGQGAQETQYF
J gene: TRBJ1-2; V gene: TRBV9; CDR3 protein: CASSALTPPYGYTF
J gene: TRBJ2-3; V gene: TRBV29-1; CDR3 protein: CSVALITDTQYF
J gene: TRBJ1-1; V gene: TRBV5-4; CDR3 protein: CASSLDRADTEAFF
J gene: TRBJ2-7; V gene: TRBV18; CDR3 protein: CASSPTTSGGTYEQYF
J gene: TRBJ1-5; V gene: TRBV28; CDR3 protein: CASSLTGPRNQPQHF
J gene: TRBJ2-3; V gene: TRBV9; CDR3 protein: CASSPTSGSTFPSQYF
J gene: TRBJ1-2; V gene: TRBV6-1; CDR3 protein: CASSEPTGSGYGYTF
J gene: TRBJ2-5; V gene: TRBV5-6; CDR3 protein: CASSFKETQYF
J gene: TRBJ1-1; V gene: TRBV6-1; CDR3 protein: CASSGRDRGLSNTEAFF
J gene: TRBJ2-2; V gene: TRBV6-5; CDR3 protein: CASSYSTGTGELFF
J gene: TRBJ2-1; V gene: TRBV18; CDR3 protein: CASSDPESGEQFF